This T cell receptor (beta chain) derives from a study of PD-L1 blockade in urothelial cancer. The method was immunoSEQ multiplex PCR; TCRdb's version includes in-frame clones alone and lacks a portion of them. The sample lists about 35,000 clones, roughly 84% occurring once. CDR1 is MNHEY, CDR2 SVGAGI, per germline. This CDR3 spans 15 amino acids. V lost 0 bases, J lost 5 bases, and 10 bases lay in between. Time point noted: peripheral blood 6 weeks after treatment start. The specimen was PBMCs, collected around atezolizumab (anti-PD-L1) treatment. The chain carries TRBV6-5 and TRBJ2-2; a weak D match, TRBD2 (5 bases). This TCR came from a man between 35 and 55 years old with urothelial cancer. The CDR3 DNA sequence: TGTGCCAGCAGTTACTCGAGTTGGGAGACCGGGGAGCTGTTTTTT. Translated: CASSYSSWETGELFF.